This T cell receptor (beta chain) originates from a study of blood T cells in healthy people across ages. To note about this clonotype: This may be a read error: a much more frequent sequence differs by one nucleotide.

The CDR3 covers 14 residues. The germline V gene has CDR1 SGHTA and CDR2 FQGTGA. After removal of 10 bases from V and 3 bases from J, the junction contained 8 bases not matched to a gene. Combining a sample-barcoded 5' primer with a J-beta primer mix, a second PCR ran for about 7 to 11 cycles. TCRdb re-derived calls from the 5' RACE reads in MiXCR, one entry per CDR3 protein. The data show under 800,000 distinct CDR3 sequences, approximately 39% seen once. The chain employs TRBV7-3 and TRBJ2-3; 9 bases align to TRBD2. This receptor was taken from a woman in her fifties or sixties in good health. Sequenced sample: blood. The CDR3 region has the DNA TGTGCCAACAGTTTTAGCGGGAGAACAGATACGCAGTATTTT. Amino acid sequence: CANSFSGRTDTQYF.